Shown below are 6 T cell receptor beta chains from a single sample sequenced in a study of blood T cell repertoires in COVID-19. The data were produced by immunoSEQ multiplex PCR, yet TCRdb's version contains in-frame clones alone and is incomplete. This sample has 250,000 to 350,000 clones, with approximately 90% found just once. Material: peripheral blood. The receptors were gathered from a man in his thirties or forties with acute or convalescent COVID-19.

This sequence joins TRBV28 and TRBJ1-5; the match to TRBD1 covers 10 bases. The germline gives CDR1 MDHEN, CDR2 SYDVKM. This CDR3 spans 16 amino acids. With 5 bases clipped from V and 6 bases from J, the junction kept 10 bases outside the gene matches. CDR3 in DNA: TGTGCCAGCAGTAACCCAGGGACAGGGGAAGCTCAGCCCCAGCATTTT. Translated: CASSNPGTGEAQPQHF.

This chain's CDR3 is CASSLRSKQETQYF. The CDR3 DNA is TGTGCCAGCAGTTTAAGAAGCAAGCAAGAGACCCAGTACTTC. The genes are TRBV27 and TRBJ2-5; D is ambiguous. The V gene lost 2 bases and the J gene lost 2 bases, with 9 bases spanning the gap. This CDR3 has 14 amino acids. CDR1 and CDR2 (germline): MNHEY, SMNVEV (reference sequence).

This chain connects TRBV29-1 to TRBJ1-1; 9 bases agree with TRBD1. J lost 5 bases, V lost 6 bases, and 7 bases had no gene match. CDR3 length: 13 residues. Germline V CDR1 and CDR2: SQVTM, ANQGSEA. The CDR3 DNA follows: TGCAGCGTGAACAGGGGGCGAGGGACTGAAGCTTTCTTT. Its protein is CSVNRGRGTEAFF.

The chain has TRBV7-6 and TRBJ2-1, with 10 bases identical to TRBD2. Germline trimming cut 1 base from V and 8 bases from J; bases unmatched to any gene: 5. The CDR3 has 15 amino acids. The germline CDR1 and CDR2 sequences are SGHVS and FNYEAQ. The CDR3 region is CASSLGAGGPYEQFF. The CDR3 coding sequence is TGTGCCAGCAGCTTAGGAGCGGGAGGGCCATATGAGCAGTTCTTC.

The chain links TRBV27 to TRBJ2-6; 11 bases are shared with TRBD2. CDR1 is MNHEY, CDR2 SMNVEV, per germline (reference sequence). J gave up 1 base and V 8 bases, and 13 bases lay outside the gene matches. The CDR3 runs to 19 residues. In DNA, the CDR3 is TGTGCCAGCCGCCTTAGACTAGCGGGATTCGGGTCTGGGGCCAACGTCCTGACTTTC. It encodes CASRLRLAGFGSGANVLTF.

The chain combines TRBV5-6 with TRBJ1-1; no reliable D call. Trimming cost V 0 bases and J 5 bases, with 8 bases left between them. The germline gives CDR1 SGHDT, CDR2 YYEEEE. CDR3 length: 13 residues. This chain's CDR3 is CASSLGQKTEAFF. The CDR3 DNA is TGTGCCAGCAGCTTGGGACAAAAGACTGAAGCTTTCTTT.